This T cell receptor beta chain is drawn from a study of regulatory T cells in long-lasting Graves disease. Study-wide results and limits: Favored gene segments in persistent disease were TRBV28, TRBJ1-2 and TRBJ2-5.

The sample's time point: persistent/refractory GD, antithyroid drugs over 5 years with positive TRAb. Construction of the TCR library relied on RNA isolated from PBMCs. Arm-PCR of CDR3 regions and iRepertoire HTBI primers were used to build TCR beta libraries. TCRdb passed the multiplex PCR reads through MiXCR, listing each CDR3 protein once. The sample includes about 400,000 distinct CDR3 sequences, less than 25% of them seen just once. With 5 bases removed from V and 0 bases from J, the gap between germline ends came to 11 bases. The CDR3 sequence is 15 residues long. In germline, CDR1 is SGHNT, CDR2 YYREEE (reference sequence). This clonotype was seen more than once but under ten times. Its antigen is not identified.

The source is a female donor with Graves disease. The specimen comprised peripheral blood mononuclear cells (PBMCs), sampled when the disease was refractory, from a patient treated with antithyroid drugs. The rearrangement uses TRBV5-4 and TRBJ1-4, with TRBD1 as a possible D gene (5 bases). The CDR3, as DNA: TGTGCCAGCAGACCCGGGACCGCAACTAATGAAAAACTGTTTTTT. Its protein product is CASRPGTATNEKLFF.